This entry lists 25 T cell receptor beta chains sequenced from one sample in a study of T cells expressing NK-cell markers. TCRdb reanalyzed the 5' RACE reads, giving one entry per CDR3 protein sequence and no DNA. This sample's table has roughly 170,000 distinct CDR3 sequences. What was sequenced was blood T cells: a sorted CD56 or NKG2C T cell subset, CD4+ or CD8+ T cells, or bulk PBMC T cells (not recorded which). The receptors come from a woman between 18 and 70 years old in good health.

The V and J genes are TRBV27 and TRBJ2-1; TCRdb's assignment of TRBD1 cannot be checked, as there is no DNA. Germline-derived CDR1 and CDR2 are MNHEY and SMNVEV (reference sequence). This CDR3 comprises 16 residues. The CDR3: CASSRPTGGEYNEQFF.

The J gene is TRBJ1-1, the V gene TRBV4-1; the D call of TRBD1 rests on TCRdb alone, since no DNA is present to check it. The CDR3 contains 15 residues. Germline loops: CDR1 MGHRA, CDR2 YSYEKL. This CDR3 reads CASSQTGGENTEAFF.

The chain joins TRBV4-1 to TRBJ2-6; checking the TCRdb D call of TRBD2 is not possible without DNA. This CDR3 has 18 residues. CDR1 MGHRA and CDR2 YSYEKL come from the germline V gene. The CDR3 loop is CASSSRLAGGAGANVLTF.

The chain has TRBV7-7 and TRBJ2-3. CDR1 SSHAT and CDR2 FNYEAQ come from the germline V gene (reference sequence). This CDR3 is built from 15 residues. This CDR3 is CASSLFRTSTDTQYF.

The V gene is TRBV9, the J gene TRBJ2-1; TCRdb lists TRBD1, though no DNA is available to test this call. CDR3 size: 13 residues. Germline CDR1 SGDLS, CDR2 YYNGEE. The CDR3 sequence is CARVWGGRNEQFF.

This chain uses TRBV10-3 with TRBJ2-2; TCRdb gives TRBD1 as the D gene, but with no DNA this cannot be confirmed. Germline V gene lookup returns CDR1 ENHRY and CDR2 SYGVKD. The length of the CDR3 is 15 residues. The CDR3 sequence is CAIRTGTGSTGELFF.

The V call is TRBV2, the J call TRBJ1-1. The CDR3 has 12 amino acids. From germline, CDR1 is SNHLY and CDR2 FYNNEI. CDR3 in amino acids: CASRRDGRAAFF.

V gene TRBV4-1 combines with J gene TRBJ2-3; TCRdb gives TRBD2 as the D gene, but with no DNA this cannot be confirmed. The germline V gene encodes CDR1 MGHRA and CDR2 YSYEKL. The CDR3 totals 16 residues. The CDR3 sequence: CATSQQRGGRTDTQYF.

J is TRBJ2-1 and V is TRBV12-3 or TRBV12-4; with no DNA, the TCRdb D assignment of TRBD2 cannot be verified. The CDR3 contains 12 residues. The CDR3 here is CASSFQLDEQFF.

This sequence joins TRBV4-1 and TRBJ2-2; without DNA, the TCRdb call of TRBD1 cannot be checked. CDR1 is MGHRA and CDR2 is YSYEKL in the germline V gene. There are 17 residues in the CDR3. The CDR3 sequence is CASSQGTGIMGTGELFF.

V usage is TRBV25-1 and J usage is TRBJ2-3; TCRdb's D gene call, TRBD1, goes unchecked for lack of DNA. Germline V gene data show CDR1 as MGHDK and CDR2 as SYGVNS. The CDR3 spans 16 residues. CDR3 residues: CASSRRTGAIPDTQYF.

This chain joins TRBV6-2 or TRBV6-3 and TRBJ2-7; without DNA, the TCRdb call of TRBD1 cannot be checked. Germline CDR1 reads MNHEY; CDR2 reads SVGEGT. The CDR3 loop spans 12 amino acids. The CDR3 sequence is CASSWDRGYQYF.

The chain carries TRBV12-3 or TRBV12-4 and TRBJ2-4. This CDR3 is 15 amino acids long. This chain's CDR3 is CASSFFGVAKNIQYF.

The chain carries TRBV7-2 and TRBJ2-7. CDR3 length: 12 amino acids. Germline V lookup: CDR1 SGHTA, CDR2 FQGNSA. The CDR3 region is CASSAAGYEQYF.

The chain couples TRBV3-1 to TRBJ2-2; TCRdb's D gene call, TRBD1, goes unchecked for lack of DNA. The CDR3 is made up of 17 amino acids. Germline values: CDR1 LGHDT, CDR2 YNNKEL (reference sequence). CDR3 in amino acids: CASSQDPPGPGTGELFF.

The chain carries TRBV24-1 and TRBJ2-3; the TRBD1 assignment by TCRdb is unverifiable without DNA. CDR3 length: 16 amino acids. The germline V gene encodes CDR1 KGHDR and CDR2 SFDVKD. CDR3 sequence: CATSDRQGPTTDTQYF.

This chain uses TRBV27 with TRBJ2-1; TCRdb selects TRBD1, and the lack of DNA leaves this call unchecked. The CDR3 covers 16 residues. Germline V gives CDR1 MNHEY, CDR2 SMNVEV (reference sequence). CDR3 in amino acids: CASSSPPGQGFDEQFF.

The chain employs TRBV11-2 and TRBJ2-7; TCRdb reports TRBD2, a call that lacks DNA to check it against. CDR3 length: 15 amino acids. Per germline, CDR1 SGHAT and CDR2 FQNNGV. The chain's CDR3 is CASSLESLAGGEQYF. Using reference TRBV11-2 and TRBJ2-7 for the parts outside the CDR3, the full variable domain is EAGVAQSPRYKIIEKRQSVAFWCNPISGHATLYWYQQILGQGPKLLIQFQNNGVVDDSQLPKDRFSAERLKGVDSTLKIQPAKLEDSAVYLCASSLESLAGGEQYFGPGTRLTVT.

The chain employs TRBV20-1 and TRBJ2-7; with no DNA, the TCRdb D assignment of TRBD2 cannot be verified. The germline V gene encodes CDR1 DFQATT and CDR2 SNEGSKA (reference sequence). This CDR3 is 15 amino acids long. The CDR3 is CSARAVAGPSYEQYF.

The J gene is TRBJ2-1, the V gene TRBV5-1; there is no DNA to check the TCRdb D call of TRBD2. CDR1 and CDR2 from the germline V gene are SGHRS and YFSETQ. The CDR3 extends over 17 amino acids. The CDR3: CASSAGTSGGPRNEQFF.

The rearrangement links TRBV6-2 or TRBV6-3 to TRBJ2-1; TCRdb names TRBD1, which stays unverified in the absence of DNA. The germline V gene has CDR1 MNHEY and CDR2 SVGEGT. The length of the CDR3 is 15 residues. The CDR3 sequence is CASSYSNRGYNEQFF.

This sequence joins TRBV27 and TRBJ1-1; there is no DNA to check the TCRdb D call of TRBD1. The CDR3 covers 16 residues. Looked up from germline, CDR1 is MNHEY and CDR2 is SMNVEV (reference sequence). The CDR3 here is CASSSISSPPIPEAFF.

The rearrangement uses TRBV12-3 or TRBV12-4 and TRBJ1-4; TCRdb proposes TRBD1, but this gene call is untestable without DNA. The CDR3 totals 13 residues. CDR3 in amino acids: CASRATGSEKLFF.

The chain is built from TRBV7-9 and TRBJ2-5. Germline CDR1 SEHNR, CDR2 FQNEAQ (reference sequence). The CDR3 totals 15 residues. Here the CDR3 reads CASSLVLGLQETQYF.

The chain couples TRBV12-3 or TRBV12-4 to TRBJ2-5; as DNA is missing, the TRBD1 call by TCRdb cannot be tested. The CDR3 has 16 amino acids. The CDR3 is CASSRRQGARSETQYF.